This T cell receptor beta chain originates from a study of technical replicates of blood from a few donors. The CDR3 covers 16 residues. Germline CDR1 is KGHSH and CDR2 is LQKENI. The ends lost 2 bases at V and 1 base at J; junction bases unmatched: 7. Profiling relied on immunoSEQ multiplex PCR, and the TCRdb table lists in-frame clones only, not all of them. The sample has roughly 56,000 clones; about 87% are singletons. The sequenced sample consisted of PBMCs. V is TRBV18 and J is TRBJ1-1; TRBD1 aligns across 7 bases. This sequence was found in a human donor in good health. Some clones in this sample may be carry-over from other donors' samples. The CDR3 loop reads CASSPTTGMGNTEAFF. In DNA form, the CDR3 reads TGTGCCAGCTCACCAACGACAGGGATGGGGAACACTGAAGCTTTCTTT.